This T cell receptor (beta chain) was sequenced in a study of vaccination effects on CD4 cells after COVID-19. Study information: Of the BNT162b2 and mRNA-1273 vaccines, participants received two doses of one or the other.

The V segment lost 2 bases and the J segment 15 bases; nucleotides outside the gene matches: 12. Germline values: CDR1 SGHTA, CDR2 FQGNSA. The CDR3 covers 14 residues. Pools of viral peptides were used by the ViraFEST assay to expand antigen-specific CD4+ T cells ahead of sequencing. A 10-day culture period preceded the isolation of CD4+ T cells. With respect to this clone: Its antigen is as yet unknown.

Method: immunoSEQ multiplex PCR; TCRdb's copy keeps in-frame clones and lacks some. The table includes some 59,000 clones, around 85% detected once. The specimen comprised CD4+ T cells from PBMCs cultured with HCoV-229E spike peptides, sampled before COVID-19 vaccination. The gene calls are TRBV7-2 and TRBJ2-4, with 8 bases lining up with TRBD1. This TCR derives from a human donor who received a COVID-19 vaccine. Here the CDR3 DNA reads TGTGCCAGCAGCTTAAAAGCCAGGGGGCCTGAGGGGTACTTC. Translating it yields CASSLKARGPEGYF.